The source of this T cell receptor (beta chain) is a study of PD-L1 blockade in urothelial cancer. Study-level background: Individuals in the cohort had been given 0 to 3 earlier chemotherapy regimens.

The CDR3 sequence is 15 residues long. CDR1 is ENHRY, CDR2 SYGVKD, per germline. Trimming cost V 4 bases and J 3 bases; bases outside gene matches: 6. Documented time point: peripheral blood 6 weeks after treatment start. Libraries were prepared by immunoSEQ multiplex PCR; TCRdb keeps only in-frame clonotypes and omits some of them. The table includes around 69,000 clones, about 91% detected once. The TCR sequence derives from a woman of 80 years or more with urothelial cancer. This chain uses TRBV10-3 with TRBJ2-3, with 8 nucleotides matching TRBD2. The sequencing here drew on PBMCs, taken around atezolizumab (anti-PD-L1) treatment. The CDR3 region has the DNA TGTGCCATCAGTGCGGTGTTAGCGGGAACAGATACGCAGTATTTT. This codes for CAISAVLAGTDTQYF.